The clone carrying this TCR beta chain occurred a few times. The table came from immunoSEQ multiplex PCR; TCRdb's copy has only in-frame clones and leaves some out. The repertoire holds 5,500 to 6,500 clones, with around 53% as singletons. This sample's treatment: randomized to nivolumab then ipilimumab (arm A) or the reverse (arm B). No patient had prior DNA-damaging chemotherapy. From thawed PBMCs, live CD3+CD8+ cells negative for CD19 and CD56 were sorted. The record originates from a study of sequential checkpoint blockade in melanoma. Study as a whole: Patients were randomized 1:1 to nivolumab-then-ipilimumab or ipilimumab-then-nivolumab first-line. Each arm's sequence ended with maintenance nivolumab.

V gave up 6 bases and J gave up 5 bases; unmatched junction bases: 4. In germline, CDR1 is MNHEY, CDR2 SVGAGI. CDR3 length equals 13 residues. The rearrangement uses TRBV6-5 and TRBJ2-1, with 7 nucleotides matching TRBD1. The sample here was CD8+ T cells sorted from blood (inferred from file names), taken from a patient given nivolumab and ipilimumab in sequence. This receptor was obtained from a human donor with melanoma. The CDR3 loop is CASSLGQHNEQFF. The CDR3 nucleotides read TGTGCCAGCAGCCTGGGACAGCACAATGAGCAGTTCTTC.